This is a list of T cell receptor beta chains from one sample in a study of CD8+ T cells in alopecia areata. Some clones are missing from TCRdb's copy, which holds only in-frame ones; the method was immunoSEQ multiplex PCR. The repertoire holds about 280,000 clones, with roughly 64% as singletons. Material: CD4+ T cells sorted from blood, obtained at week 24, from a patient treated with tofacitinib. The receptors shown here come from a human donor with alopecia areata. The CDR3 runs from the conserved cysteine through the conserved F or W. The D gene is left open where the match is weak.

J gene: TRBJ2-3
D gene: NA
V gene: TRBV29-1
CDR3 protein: CSTTEGLSTDTQYF

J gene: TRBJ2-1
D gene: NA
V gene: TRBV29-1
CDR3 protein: CSVRRGPSFSEQFF

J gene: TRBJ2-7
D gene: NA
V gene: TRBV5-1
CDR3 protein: CASSLEVSYTTYEQYF

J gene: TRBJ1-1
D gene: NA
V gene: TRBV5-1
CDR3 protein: CASSLRRDTEAFF

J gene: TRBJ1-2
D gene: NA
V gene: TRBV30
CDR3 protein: CAWSVTFGYTF

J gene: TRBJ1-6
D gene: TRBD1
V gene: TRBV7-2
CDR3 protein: CASSLDRDSPLHF

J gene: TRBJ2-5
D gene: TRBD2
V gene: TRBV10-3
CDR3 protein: CAIMNAGVVETQYF

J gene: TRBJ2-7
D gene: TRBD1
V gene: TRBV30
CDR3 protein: CAWRAGTGGLCEQYF

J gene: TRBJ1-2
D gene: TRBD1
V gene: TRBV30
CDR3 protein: CAWIVGTGVSYTF

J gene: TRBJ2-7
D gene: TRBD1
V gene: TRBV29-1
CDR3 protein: CSGGQGNEQYF